This T cell receptor beta chain was obtained from a study of shared clonotypes between healthy human individuals. General study findings and limits: Non-shared clonotypes had lower generation probabilities than those shared by all four donors.

Germline loops: CDR1 SGHVS, CDR2 FQNEAQ. This CDR3 comprises 15 residues. Trimming pared 1 base from V and 0 bases from J, leaving 10 bases between. Turning to this clone: As yet, its antigen is unknown.

Terminally differentiated effector memory CD45RA+ cells were left out of the naive CD8 fraction, which was CD45RO-negative and positively selected for CCR7. Data came from immunoSEQ multiplex PCR; TCRdb stores just in-frame clones and leaves some out. The data contain about 2.1 million clones, about 93% of them seen just once; the ten biggest clones take up 1.5% to 2%. V is TRBV7-8 and J is TRBJ2-7; D tentatively reads TRBD1 or TRBD2 (5 bases each). This sequence was found in a man between 18 and 35 years old in good health. Some clones in this sample may be carry-over from other donors' samples. The sample consisted of naive CD8+ T cells from PBMCs. For the CDR3, the DNA is TGTGCCAGCAGCTTAGAGGCCGGGACCTCCTACGAGCAGTACTTC. Its protein product is CASSLEAGTSYEQYF. Filled out from reference TRBV7-8 and TRBJ2-7, the complete variable domain reads GAGVSQSPRYKVAKRGQDVALRCDPISGHVSLFWYQQALGQGPEFLTYFQNEAQLDKSGLPSDRFFAERPEGSVSTLKIQRTQQEDSAVYLCASSLEAGTSYEQYFGPGTRLTVT.